This TCR beta chain was sequenced during a study of T cell responses to AZD1222 COVID-19 vaccine. Regarding this clone: Its antigen is as yet unknown.

Study-level findings and limits: White British ancestry dominated among donors, who included more females, and clonal diversity was possibly underestimated. Close to half of all spike-specific TCRs reportedly target regions of the variants that are unmutated. Of the AZD1222 recipients, only 5 or 6 were seropositive at baseline.

V was clipped by 2 bases and J by 7 bases, with 9 bases between them. Germline values: CDR1 MNHNS, CDR2 SASEGT. The CDR3 consists of 13 residues. The data were produced by immunoSEQ multiplex PCR, yet TCRdb's version contains in-frame clones alone and is incomplete. This table has under 75,000 clones, about 90% appearing once. The TCR originated in an adult in good health. The sequences come from peripheral blood, collected on day 0 of AZD1222 vaccination. This sequence joins TRBV6-1 and TRBJ2-4, with D possibly being TRBD1 (6 bases). In DNA, the CDR3 is TGTGCCAGCAGTGAAACGGACAGTAACATTCAGTACTTC. This translates into CASSETDSNIQYF.